This T cell receptor beta chain emerged from a study of neurological immune-mediated disorders. CDR1 and CDR2 (germline): SEHNR, FQNEAQ (reference sequence). Counting both end residues, the CDR3 totals 22 amino acids. For this clonotype: Its antigen is as yet unknown. No DNA is shown, since the ends of the CDR3 on it are uncertain; the CDR3 is the one TCRdb lists.

The unsorted libraries were made from 2 million PBMCs kept at -80 C. Study-wide points: Phylogenetic grouping placed 18 of 34 multiple sclerosis patients' repertoires in one related-CDR3 cluster, a possible signature. Private repertoires in all groups were suggested, as expanded clones shared no CDR3 amino acid sequences across subjects.

Each TCR transcript was tagged with a 10-nucleotide random UMI during 5'RACE. Each CDR3 protein is one row after TCRdb ran MiXCR on the 5' RACE reads. The sample shows approximately 59,000 distinct CDR3 sequences, roughly 5% of them seen only once. Material for sequencing was PBMCs. The V and J genes are TRBV7-9 and TRBJ2-3; TRBD1 was called by the table and not checked on the DNA. The clonotype was recovered from a human donor with multiple sclerosis. The donor label of this sample is uncertain. The CDR3 loop is CASSFYICSAPGLGQLTDTQYF.